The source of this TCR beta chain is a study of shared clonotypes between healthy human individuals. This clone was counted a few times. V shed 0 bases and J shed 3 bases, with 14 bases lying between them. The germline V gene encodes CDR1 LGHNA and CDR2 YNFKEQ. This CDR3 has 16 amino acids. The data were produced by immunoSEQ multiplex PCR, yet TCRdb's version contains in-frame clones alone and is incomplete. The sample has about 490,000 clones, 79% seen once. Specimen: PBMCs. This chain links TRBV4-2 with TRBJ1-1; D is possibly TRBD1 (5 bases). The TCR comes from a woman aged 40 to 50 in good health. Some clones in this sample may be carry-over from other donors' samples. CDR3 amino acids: CASSQDPQGGYTEAFF. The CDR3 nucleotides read TGTGCCAGCAGCCAAGATCCCCAGGGAGGATACACTGAAGCTTTCTTT.